The 28 T cell receptor beta chains in this list originate from one sample, sequenced in a study of blood T cells in healthy people across ages (dated by TCRdb to between 2015 and 2016). Libraries were made using 5' RACE. For sequencing, an Illumina HiSeq 2500 was employed. A second PCR of about 6 to 12 cycles was run with a J-beta primer mix and a sample-barcoded 5' primer. Using fastp trimming at Q25 and MiXCR clonotype assembly, TCRdb reanalyzed the public sequencing data and kept in-frame beta chains. Under each unique CDR3 protein, matching rows form one entry showing the most common genes and DNA. This sample gives hundreds of thousands of distinct CDR3 sequences in total; roughly 30% of them show up just once. Less than 20% of the sample belongs to the ten largest clones. The sequencing sample was made of blood. These receptors originate from an elderly woman in good health. Donor details come from another sample of the same person, matched by shared clones.

By sample share, this clonotype is medium-sized. This chain joins TRBV6-2 or TRBV6-3 and TRBJ2-5, with no clear D. The ends were cut back, 7 bases at V and 5 bases at J, with 11 bases in the middle. Germline V gene sequence: CDR1 MNHEY, CDR2 SVGEGT. This CDR3 is built from 12 residues. The DNA for the CDR3 is TGTGCCAGCACCTACTCCCACGAGACCCAGTACTTC. This encodes CASTYSHETQYF.

This clonotype was detected many times. The chain employs TRBV20-1 and TRBJ2-7; the D gene is possibly TRBD2 (6 bases). This CDR3 region has 14 residues. Looked up from germline, CDR1 is DFQATT and CDR2 is SNEGSKA (reference sequence). Trimming pared 3 bases from V and 5 bases from J, leaving 17 bases between. Here the CDR3 reads CSASRGRRGHEQYF. DNA of the CDR3: TGCAGTGCTAGTCGCGGACGGAGGGGTCACGAGCAGTACTTC.

As for this clonotype: The missing conserved phenylalanine or tryptophan at the end of this CDR3 makes a read error likely. The gene calls are TRBV13 and TRBJ1-2; TRBD1 is a possible D gene (6 bases). V was pared by 5 bases and J by 8 bases, with 21 bases between. CDR3 size: 15 residues. From germline, CDR1 is PRHDT and CDR2 FYEKMQ (reference sequence). CDR3 sequence reads: CASSVTQGGRAGYTC. The CDR3 nucleotides read TGTGCCAGCAGCGTGACACAGGGCGGTCGCGCCGGCTACACCTGC.

The CDR3 coding sequence is TGCAGCGGATGGAACTACAATGAGCAGTTCTTC. Its protein is CSGWNYNEQFF. The rearrangement links TRBV29-1 to TRBJ2-1; unclear D gene. Germline V gives CDR1 SQVTM, CDR2 ANQGSEA. CDR3 size: 11 residues. With 7 bases removed from V and 3 bases from J, the gap between germline ends came to 7 bases.

This clonotype was recorded many times. V gene TRBV6-1 combines with J gene TRBJ2-3, with 9 nucleotides matching TRBD2. The CDR3 covers 16 residues. The trim removed 8 bases at V and 5 bases at J, leaving 14 bases unmatched. Germline CDR1 and CDR2: MNHNS and SASEGT. This CDR3 is CASVQMAGGTKDTQYF. The CDR3 bases are TGTGCCAGCGTGCAGATGGCGGGGGGGACGAAAGATACGCAGTATTTT.

This clonotype was picked up many times. This chain joins TRBV2 and TRBJ2-1; D remains ambiguous. Per the germline V gene, CDR1 is SNHLY and CDR2 is FYNNEI. Trimming cost V 5 bases and J 4 bases, with 9 bases left between them. The CDR3 covers 13 residues. CDR3 loop: CASSREMYNEQFF. CDR3 DNA: TGTGCCAGCAGTCGTGAGATGTACAATGAGCAGTTCTTC.

The gene calls are TRBV20-1 and TRBJ1-1; 9 bases match TRBD1. The CDR3 has 15 amino acids. Germline-derived CDR1 and CDR2 are DFQATT and SNEGSKA (reference sequence). Unmatched junction bases numbered 7, after V lost 5 bases and J lost 0 bases. As DNA, the CDR3 is TGCAGTGCTGCTTCCGGGACAGGGATGAACACTGAAGCTTTCTTT. Amino acid sequence: CSAASGTGMNTEAFF.

This clonotype was counted only a few times. V usage is TRBV4-3 and J usage is TRBJ2-2, with D perhaps TRBD2 (7 bases). The CDR3 runs 16 residues. Germline V gene sequence: CDR1 LGHNA, CDR2 YSLEER. V lost 1 base and J 4 bases, leaving 13 bases between the germline ends. The CDR3 reads CASSQAGEGGTGELFF. Written as DNA, the CDR3 is TGCGCCAGCAGCCAAGCGGGGGAGGGGGGCACCGGGGAGCTGTTTTTT.

With regard to this clonotype: Sequence at one end of the junction differs from germline and may be a read error. The chain uses TRBV29-1 and TRBJ2-1; D is uncertain. The CDR3 loop spans 12 amino acids. Germline assignment: CDR1 SQVTM and CDR2 ANQGSEA. CDR3 region: CSIEETLDEQFF. In DNA form, the CDR3 reads TGCAGCATTGAAGAAACTCTGGATGAGCAGTTCTTT.

V is TRBV4-2 and J is TRBJ2-2; no definite D call. V was clipped by 0 bases and J by 2 bases, with 7 bases between them. Germline V gene data show CDR1 as LGHNA and CDR2 as YNFKEQ. The CDR3 length is 15 residues. This CDR3 reads CASSQDSDNTGELFF. The CDR3 bases are TGTGCCAGCAGCCAAGATTCAGACAACACCGGGGAGCTGTTTTTT.

About this clonotype itself: Germline is not matched at one junction end, which may reflect a read error. The chain combines TRBV4-3 with TRBJ2-1; 10 bases are shared with TRBD2. The DNA matches TRBJ2-7 better at its end, which makes the J call doubtful. The germline V gene encodes CDR1 LGHNA and CDR2 YSLEER. This CDR3 spans 16 amino acids. DNA of the CDR3: TGCGCCAGTAGCCGGTCTAGCGGGAGCTCCTACAATGAGCAGTACTTC. It yields the protein CASSRSSGSSYNEQYF.

This chain connects TRBV3-1 to TRBJ1-2; 9 nucleotides match TRBD1. This CDR3 is 17 amino acids long. J lost 1 base, V lost 1 base, and 7 bases had no gene match. Germline CDR1 and CDR2: LGHDT and YNNKEL (reference sequence). The CDR3 region is CASSQVGTGMGNYGYTF. CDR3 sequence (DNA): TGTGCCAGCAGCCAAGTCGGGACAGGGATGGGTAACTATGGCTACACCTTC.

About this clonotype: A read error may be the cause here, since a much bigger clone is one base away. The chain uses TRBV6-2 or TRBV6-3 and TRBJ1-1; 9 bases are shared with TRBD1. J lost 1 base, V lost 5 bases, and 20 bases had no gene match. The CDR3 sequence is 20 residues long. Germline values: CDR1 MNHEY, CDR2 SVGEGT. The CDR3, as DNA: TGTGCCAGCAGTCCCCCGGGACAGGGATGGGTTGGGGACCCGAACACTGAAGCTTTCTTT. Protein product: CASSPPGQGWVGDPNTEAFF.

This sequence joins TRBV24-1 and TRBJ2-3, with a weak D call TRBD2 (5 bases). Germline V CDR1 and CDR2: KGHDR, SFDVKD. CDR3 size: 13 residues. V lost 4 bases and J lost 6, with 10 bases in between. The CDR3, as DNA: TGTGCCACCAGTGACTCCTCGGGGGATACGCAGTATTTT. This translates into CATSDSSGDTQYF.

This clonotype was picked up many times. This chain connects TRBV29-1 to TRBJ2-2; no firm D call. Trimming left V 5 bases short and J 6 bases short, with 7 bases between. The length of the CDR3 is 11 residues. In germline, CDR1 is SQVTM, CDR2 ANQGSEA. CDR3 nucleotide sequence: TGCAGCGTTTGGGGATCCGGGGAGCTGTTTTTT. Protein product: CSVWGSGELFF.

This clonotype was picked up many times. V is TRBV4-2 and J is TRBJ1-2; no firm D call. Trimming removed 5 bases from V and 11 bases from J, with 27 bases in between. This CDR3 is built from 16 residues. CDR1 LGHNA and CDR2 YNFKEQ come from the germline V gene. CDR3 region: CASSKQATGLRDRYTF. In DNA, the CDR3 is TGTGCCAGCAGCAAGCAAGCCACCGGACTGAGGGATCGGTACACCTTC.

This clonotype was seen only a few times. The chain carries TRBV15 and TRBJ1-1; no definite D call. Per the germline V gene, CDR1 is LNHNV and CDR2 is YYDKDF (reference sequence). The CDR3 covers 15 residues. V was clipped by 0 bases and J by 1 base, with 9 bases between them. The chain's CDR3 is CATSRELTGNTEAFF. The DNA of the CDR3 is TGTGCCACCAGCAGAGAGCTCACGGGGAACACTGAAGCTTTCTTT.

J is TRBJ1-6 and V is TRBV30, with 7 bases matching TRBD1. This CDR3 contains 17 residues. Trimming cost V 2 bases and J 7 bases; bases outside gene matches: 14. Germline assignment: CDR1 GTSNPN and CDR2 SVGIG (reference sequence). In DNA, the CDR3 is TGTGCCTGGAGTCCCCGGGGGGGACAGCTTATGAATTCACCCCTCCACTTT. This codes for CAWSPRGGQLMNSPLHF.

The chain couples TRBV20-1 to TRBJ2-7, with D possibly being TRBD2 (6 bases). V gave up 5 bases and J gave up 0 bases, with 17 bases separating them. The CDR3 is made up of 15 amino acids. The germline gives CDR1 DFQATT, CDR2 SNEGSKA (reference sequence). CDR3 sequence reads: CSAGTGGNLSYEQYF. The CDR3 DNA follows: TGCAGTGCTGGCACCGGGGGAAACCTCTCCTACGAGCAGTACTTC.

This clonotype appeared many times. The rearrangement uses TRBV9 and TRBJ2-5; 7 bases are a match to TRBD1. Germline values: CDR1 SGDLS, CDR2 YYNGEE. The CDR3 has 14 amino acids. Germline trimming cut 4 bases from V and 3 bases from J; bases unmatched to any gene: 6. The CDR3 region has the DNA TGTGCCAGCAGCTTAGTCGGGACAGAAGAGACCCAGTACTTC. This translates into CASSLVGTEETQYF.

This clonotype was observed many times. The chain joins TRBV5-1 to TRBJ1-2; D unclear. The CDR3 contains 16 residues. Trimming removed 0 bases at V and 3 bases at J, with 15 bases between. CDR1 is SGHRS, CDR2 YFSETQ, per germline. CDR3 DNA sequence: TGCGCCAGCAGCTTGGAAGCCAGCGGGCTTGACTATGGCTACACCTTC. Translating gives CASSLEASGLDYGYTF.

This clonotype was detected ten times or more. This chain joins TRBV7-2 and TRBJ2-5; no reliable D call. The V gene lost 1 base and the J gene lost 7 bases, with 7 bases spanning the gap. CDR1 and CDR2 (germline): SGHTA, FQGNSA. The CDR3 is made up of 12 amino acids. In nucleotides, the CDR3 is TGTGCCAGCAGCTTAGACCCTCGGACCCAGTACTTC. Protein sequence: CASSLDPRTQYF.

V and J are TRBV3-1 and TRBJ1-1; 7 positions match TRBD1. Trimming removed 7 bases from V and 1 base from J; junction bases left unmatched: 12. The CDR3 length is 16 residues. Per the germline V gene, CDR1 is LGHDT and CDR2 is YNNKEL (reference sequence). The CDR3 loop is CASTPTLTGRNTEAFF. The CDR3 DNA reads TGTGCCAGCACCCCTACCCTGACAGGGAGGAACACTGAAGCTTTCTTT.

On this clonotype: A clone one base away is much larger, so this may be a read error. The chain employs TRBV6-1 and TRBJ2-1; D perhaps matches TRBD2 (5 bases). Germline assignment: CDR1 MNHNS and CDR2 SASEGT. V lost 1 base to trimming and J lost 6 bases, with 10 bases between them. The CDR3 runs to 14 residues. The CDR3 here is CASSEGTGANEQFF. Here the CDR3 DNA reads TGTGCCAGCAGTGAAGGGACTGGAGCCAATGAGCAGTTCTTC.

Notes on this clonotype: At one end, the junction sequence differs from germline, possibly due to a read error. The chain recombines TRBV4-1 with TRBJ2-3; tentatively, D is TRBD2 (6 bases). Germline CDR1 is MGHRA and CDR2 is YSYEKL. This CDR3 has 15 residues. CDR3 protein: CVSSSPGLHTDTQYF. The DNA of the CDR3 is TGCGTCAGCAGCTCCCCGGGACTGCACACAGATACGCAGTATTTT.

In its sample, this clonotype was seen many times. This chain joins TRBV7-8 and TRBJ1-2; D might be TRBD1 (6 bases). This CDR3 region has 17 residues. Between the trimmed V and J ends, which lost 0 bases and 4 bases, there was a span of 18 bases. The germline CDR1 and CDR2 sequences are SGHVS and FQNEAQ. The CDR3 DNA is TGTGCCAGCAGCTTAGCGGGGCAGGGGAAGTTGGGCTATGGCTACACCTTC. It specifies CASSLAGQGKLGYGYTF. Combining the CDR3 with reference TRBV7-8 and TRBJ1-2 gives the whole variable domain GAGVSQSPRYKVAKRGQDVALRCDPISGHVSLFWYQQALGQGPEFLTYFQNEAQLDKSGLPSDRFFAERPEGSVSTLKIQRTQQEDSAVYLCASSLAGQGKLGYGYTFGSGTRLTVV.

As concerns this clonotype: Being one base from a much bigger clone, this may be a read error. A read error is likely, as this CDR3 ends without the conserved phenylalanine or tryptophan. The rearrangement links TRBV7-2 to TRBJ2-2; 10 bases are a match to TRBD1. Per germline, CDR1 SGHTA and CDR2 FQGNSA. Unmatched junction bases numbered 11, after V lost 7 bases and J lost 6 bases. The CDR3 covers 16 residues. CDR3 in DNA: TGTGCCAGCACAAGATCGAGAGGACAGGGGGCCGGGGAGCTGTTTTGT. This sequence encodes CASTRSRGQGAGELFC.

This clonotype occurred many times. The CDR3 DNA reads as TGCGCCAGCAGCCAAGGCGGGGGCCCCGGCTCGGGGGCCAACGTCCTGACTTTC. It yields the protein CASSQGGGPGSGANVLTF. The chain recombines TRBV5-1 with TRBJ2-6; D is possibly TRBD2 (7 bases). Germline V gene sequence: CDR1 SGHRS, CDR2 YFSETQ. V lost 4 bases, J lost 4 bases, and 21 bases lay in between. The CDR3 runs to 18 residues.